The 30 T cell receptor beta chains listed next were all sequenced from one sample in a study of cytomegalovirus exposure and HLA in healthy donors. In the PCR, 60 Vbeta and 13 Jbeta primers were used. TCRdb keeps only in-frame clones here, not all; method: immunoSEQ multiplex PCR. The sample consists of under 150,000 clones, 60% to 85% of them appearing once. The sequenced material came from PBMCs. These receptors originate from a man in his forties in good health and CMV-seropositive.

This clone was picked up a small number of times. One end of the junction is discordant with germline, which a read error may explain. The chain couples TRBV7-9 to TRBJ2-7, with D possibly being TRBD2 (6 bases). Looked up from germline, CDR1 is SEHNR and CDR2 is FQNEAQ (reference sequence). CDR3 length equals 13 residues. In nucleotides, the CDR3 is TGTTCCAGCAGCTTCGGAGGGACGGACGAGCAGTACTTC. As protein: CSSSFGGTDEQYF.

The CDR3 sequence is CASSQDLGGSYEQYF. The CDR3 DNA is TGTGCCAGCAGCCAAGATCTAGGGGGATCCTACGAGCAGTACTTC. The chain uses TRBV4-2 and TRBJ2-7; possibly TRBD1 for D (6 bases). The germline V and J ends were trimmed by 0 bases and 1 base, with 10 bases remaining between them. Looked up from germline, CDR1 is LGHNA and CDR2 is YNFKEQ. The CDR3 runs 15 residues.

As DNA, the CDR3 is TGTGCCAGCAGCTTGGGACTACAGGGGACCCCTGGAAACACCATATATTTT. It codes for CASSLGLQGTPGNTIYF. The chain links TRBV5-4 to TRBJ1-3; 7 nucleotides agree with TRBD1. V lost 0 bases, J lost 2 bases, and 8 bases stayed unmatched. CDR1 and CDR2 (germline): SGHNT, YYREEE (reference sequence). This CDR3 is built from 17 residues.

The chain has TRBV7-8 and TRBJ1-1; no clear D gene. From germline, CDR1 is SGHVS and CDR2 FQNEAQ. The V and J ends lost 3 bases and 4 bases respectively, with 6 bases between them. The CDR3 runs 12 residues. CDR3 coding DNA: TGTGCCAGCAGCTTTGGTAGCACTGAAGCTTTCTTT. Its translation is CASSFGSTEAFF.

The rearrangement uses TRBV30 and TRBJ1-1, with 7 nucleotides matching TRBD1. The trim removed 0 bases at V and 0 bases at J, leaving 7 bases unmatched. Germline V CDR1 and CDR2: GTSNPN, SVGIG (reference sequence). This CDR3 comprises 16 residues. CDR3 amino acids: CAWSVPTGAMNTEAFF. Here the CDR3 DNA reads TGTGCCTGGAGTGTACCAACAGGGGCCATGAACACTGAAGCTTTCTTT.

V and J are TRBV4-1 and TRBJ2-7, with 10 bases lining up with TRBD1. Unmatched junction bases numbered 7, after V lost 2 bases and J lost 9 bases. The CDR3 has 14 residues. Per germline, CDR1 MGHRA and CDR2 YSYEKL. The CDR3: CASSQSGTGVGQYF. The CDR3 bases are TGCGCCAGCAGCCAATCCGGGACAGGGGTAGGGCAGTACTTC.

This chain joins TRBV6-1 and TRBJ2-7; D might be TRBD1 (6 bases). Germline CDR1 MNHNS, CDR2 SASEGT. The ends were cut back, 4 bases at V and 3 bases at J, with 7 bases in the middle. The CDR3 has 12 amino acids. Here the CDR3 DNA reads TGTGCCAGCAGTGGGGACAACTACGAGCAGTACTTC. Translation: CASSGDNYEQYF.

The chain recombines TRBV7-2 with TRBJ1-4, with D unclear. The CDR3 length is 15 residues. V gave up 3 bases and J gave up 2 bases, with 10 bases separating them. From germline, CDR1 is SGHTA and CDR2 FQGNSA. For the CDR3, the DNA is TGTGCCAGCAGCTTTGGCGGAACCACTAATGAAAAACTGTTTTTT. This translates into CASSFGGTTNEKLFF.

V and J are TRBV7-2 and TRBJ1-3; the D gene is possibly TRBD1 (6 bases). Germline CDR1 and CDR2: SGHTA and FQGNSA. Between the trimmed V and J ends, which lost 5 bases and 2 bases, there was a span of 16 bases. This CDR3 comprises 16 residues. CDR3 in amino acids: CASSPRWDKPGNTIYF. As DNA, the CDR3 is TGTGCCAGCAGCCCCAGATGGGACAAACCTGGAAACACCATATATTTT.

The rearrangement links TRBV5-1 to TRBJ2-5; D unresolved. The tail of the sequence fits TRBJ2-7 better, so the J call may be wrong. This CDR3 comprises 11 residues. Germline-derived CDR1 and CDR2 are SGHRS and YFSETQ. CDR3 DNA: TGCGCCAGCAGGTCCTCCTACGAGCAGTACTTC. As protein: CASRSSYEQYF.

This chain links TRBV7-3 with TRBJ2-2; 7 bases map to TRBD2. This CDR3 is built from 14 residues. Germline V gene sequence: CDR1 SGHTA, CDR2 FQGTGA. Trimming cost V 4 bases and J 6 bases; bases outside gene matches: 5. The CDR3 is CASSSGTTPGELFF. In nucleotides, the CDR3 is TGTGCCAGCAGCTCCGGGACTACCCCCGGGGAGCTGTTTTTT.

J is TRBJ1-5 and V is TRBV13, with 7 bases fitting TRBD1. The CDR3 spans 16 residues. Germline V gene data show CDR1 as PRHDT and CDR2 as FYEKMQ (reference sequence). Trimming cost V 4 bases and J 5 bases; bases outside gene matches: 11. The CDR3 region has the DNA TGTGCCAGCAGCTATAGACAGGGTAGGGGTGATCAGCCCCAGCATTTT. It codes for CASSYRQGRGDQPQHF.

This sequence joins TRBV6-1 and TRBJ1-2; possible D gene TRBD1, 5 bases. CDR3 length equals 15 residues. Germline assignment: CDR1 MNHNS and CDR2 SASEGT. Trimming pared 7 bases from V and 5 bases from J, leaving 20 bases between. CDR3: CASTDDRLGQYGYTF. The CDR3 coding sequence is TGTGCCAGCACCGACGACAGATTGGGGCAATATGGCTACACCTTC.

The chain links TRBV2 to TRBJ1-5; 8 bases match TRBD1. This CDR3 spans 14 amino acids. V shed 11 bases, J shed 3 bases, and the junction held 9 bases outside the gene matches. Germline CDR1 is SNHLY and CDR2 is FYNNEI. The CDR3 is CAAADRANNQPQHF. The CDR3 DNA follows: TGTGCCGCCGCGGACAGGGCGAACAATCAGCCCCAGCATTTT.

The chain has TRBV5-1 and TRBJ2-2; D possibly corresponds to TRBD2 (7 bases). Trimming pared 3 bases from V and 0 bases from J, leaving 21 bases between. The V gene's germline CDR1 is SGHRS and CDR2 YFSETQ. The CDR3 consists of 19 residues. The CDR3 loop reads CASSSAPGGPFANTGELFF. The CDR3 DNA sequence: TGCGCCAGCAGCTCCGCCCCCGGGGGGCCGTTCGCGAACACCGGGGAGCTGTTTTTT.

The chain combines TRBV6-5 with TRBJ1-1; a weak D match, TRBD1 (6 bases). The V and J ends lost 6 bases and 0 bases respectively, with 8 bases between them. The CDR3 sequence is 13 residues long. CDR1 is MNHEY, CDR2 SVGAGI, per germline. The CDR3 spells CASRRGMNTEAFF. As DNA, the CDR3 is TGTGCCAGCAGGAGGGGGATGAACACTGAAGCTTTCTTT.

DNA of the CDR3: TGTGCCAGCAGCTTAGTGGCGACTAGCGGGAGCCCCAAAAACATTCAGTACTTC. Translating gives CASSLVATSGSPKNIQYF. The chain links TRBV7-8 to TRBJ2-4; TRBD2 matches 12 bases. V shed 1 base, J shed 2 bases, and the junction held 6 bases outside the gene matches. CDR3 size: 18 residues. Germline CDR1 is SGHVS and CDR2 is FQNEAQ.

The chain links TRBV6-6 to TRBJ2-2; possibly TRBD1 for D (5 bases). The CDR3 has 15 residues. Deletions cut 6 bases from V and 2 bases from J, with 13 bases between. The germline V gene encodes CDR1 MNHNY and CDR2 SVGAGI (reference sequence). CDR3 coding DNA: TGTGCCAGCAGCCCATTAAGGGGAAACACCGGGGAGCTGTTTTTT. Amino acids: CASSPLRGNTGELFF.

The V and J genes are TRBV10-3 and TRBJ2-1, with no clear D. The V end lost 5 bases, the J end lost 1 base, and 12 bases lay between the germline ends. From germline, CDR1 is ENHRY and CDR2 SYGVKD. This CDR3 is built from 15 residues. The CDR3 loop reads CAISILAASYNEQFF. The CDR3 coding sequence is TGTGCCATCAGTATCCTGGCGGCTTCCTACAATGAGCAGTTCTTC.

This rearrangement joins TRBV19 to TRBJ1-5; 9 nucleotides agree with TRBD1. Trimming at V came to 5 bases and at J to 4 bases, leaving 3 bases not matched to a gene. CDR3 length: 14 amino acids. Germline V lookup: CDR1 LNHDA, CDR2 SQIVND (reference sequence). This CDR3 is CASSPGTGNQPQHF. Written as DNA, the CDR3 is TGTGCCAGTAGTCCCGGGACAGGGAATCAGCCCCAGCATTTT.

CDR3 sequence: CASSPGVESTDTQYF. DNA for the CDR3: TGTGCCAGCAGCCCGGGGGTAGAGAGCACAGATACGCAGTATTTT. The chain couples TRBV6-6 to TRBJ2-3; possibly TRBD2 for D (6 bases). From germline, CDR1 is MNHNY and CDR2 SVGAGI (reference sequence). V lost 6 bases and J 0 bases, leaving 13 bases between the germline ends. The CDR3 consists of 15 residues.

The V and J genes are TRBV27 and TRBJ2-5; 10 bases are shared with TRBD1. The J call is doubtful: the DNA matches TRBJ2-7 better. This CDR3 comprises 15 residues. In germline, CDR1 is MNHEY, CDR2 SMNVEV (reference sequence). The CDR3 reads CASSLSRDRGSEQYF. The CDR3 DNA sequence: TGTGCCAGCAGTTTATCGAGGGACAGGGGCAGCGAGCAGTACTTC.

The CDR3 protein is CASRAGQAKETQYF. The CDR3 DNA reads as TGTGCCAGCAGGGCGGGACAGGCAAAGGAGACCCAGTACTTC. The V gene is TRBV2, the J gene TRBJ2-5; 8 nucleotides match TRBD1. Germline lookup yields CDR1 SNHLY and CDR2 FYNNEI. With V trimmed by 6 bases and J by 5 bases, 8 bases remained unmatched. The CDR3 length is 14 residues. The full variable domain, rest sourced from reference TRBV2 and TRBJ2-5, is EPEVTQTPSHQVTQMGQEVILRCVPISNHLYFYWYRQILGQKVEFLVSFYNNEISEKSEIFDDQFSVERPDGSNFTLKIRSTKLEDSAMYFCASRAGQAKETQYFGPGTRLLVL.

The V call is TRBV6-1, the J call TRBJ2-7, with 9 bases matching TRBD2. Germline CDR1 MNHNS, CDR2 SASEGT. CDR3 length: 15 residues. J lost 3 bases, V lost 0 bases, and 3 bases had no gene match. The chain's CDR3 is CASSEATTSGYEQYF. The CDR3, as DNA: TGTGCCAGCAGTGAAGCGACGACTAGCGGCTACGAGCAGTACTTC.

DNA for the CDR3: TGTGCCAGCAGCCTTCGACAGGGTGTCCAGCCCCAGCATTTT. It yields the protein CASSLRQGVQPQHF. The V call is TRBV6-6, the J call TRBJ1-5; 7 bases align to TRBD1. This CDR3 is built from 14 residues. The V gene's germline CDR1 is MNHNY and CDR2 SVGAGI (reference sequence). J was trimmed by 7 bases and V by 6 bases; bases with no gene match: 9.

CDR3 in DNA: TGTGCCACCAGCATTATGTCAGGGGGCCGAGCCGGGGAGCTGTTTTTT. Protein: CATSIMSGGRAGELFF. V gene TRBV15 combines with J gene TRBJ2-2, with 8 bases lining up with TRBD1. Germline V gene sequence: CDR1 LNHNV, CDR2 YYDKDF (reference sequence). This CDR3 spans 16 amino acids. The junction had 10 bases not matched to a gene; V was cut back by 4 bases and J by 6 bases. Based on the CDR3 plus reference TRBV15 and TRBJ2-2, the full variable domain is DAMVIQNPRYQVTQFGKPVTLSCSQTLNHNVMYWYQQKSSQAPKLLFHYYDKDFNNEADTPDNFQSRRPNTSFCFLDIRSPGLGDTAMYLCATSIMSGGRAGELFFGEGSRLTVL.

The chain joins TRBV7-9 to TRBJ2-1; D may be TRBD1 (6 bases). The CDR3 has 14 residues. V shed 10 bases and J shed 5 bases, with 18 bases lying between them. Germline-derived CDR1 and CDR2 are SEHNR and FQNEAQ (reference sequence). The CDR3 protein is CAIPPWGRDNEQFF. The CDR3 DNA reads TGTGCCATTCCCCCGTGGGGGCGAGACAATGAGCAGTTCTTC.

This clone was counted between two and nine times. This chain uses TRBV6-5 with TRBJ2-7; D gene unclear. This CDR3 region has 15 residues. Trimming pared 0 bases from V and 2 bases from J, leaving 11 bases between. Germline V gene sequence: CDR1 MNHEY, CDR2 SVGAGI. The CDR3 here is CASSYSAVIPYEQYF. For the CDR3, the DNA is TGTGCCAGCAGTTACTCTGCGGTAATACCCTACGAGCAGTACTTC.

The table lists this clone with a count of one. The CDR3 region is CASSARTSGNTGELFF. The CDR3 bases are TGTGCCAGCAGCGCCCGGACTAGCGGAAACACCGGGGAGCTGTTTTTT. The chain combines TRBV9 with TRBJ2-2; 10 bases map to TRBD2. The CDR3 is 16 amino acids. Germline CDR1 SGDLS, CDR2 YYNGEE. With V trimmed by 3 bases and J by 2 bases, 4 bases remained unmatched.

The chain couples TRBV12-5 to TRBJ2-2; the match to TRBD1 covers 8 bases. This CDR3 has 17 amino acids. After removal of 4 bases from V and 0 bases from J, the junction contained 7 bases not matched to a gene. The germline CDR1 and CDR2 sequences are LGHNT and FRNRAP. The CDR3 reads CASGWYPGGANTGELFF. In nucleotides, the CDR3 is TGTGCTAGTGGTTGGTACCCAGGGGGCGCGAACACCGGGGAGCTGTTTTTT.